This TCR beta chain was sequenced during a study of CXCR3-negative and CXCR3-positive naive CD8 T cells. About the study: The libraries yielded 120 million to 150 million TRB reads, about 1.5 +/- 0.3 million each.

UMI-labeled TRB cDNA libraries were prepared by 5' RACE. For each CDR3 protein, TCRdb gives one entry from its re-call of the 5' RACE reads, without DNA. The table lists some 150,000 distinct CDR3 sequences, with about 0.37% in the top ten. CDR1 and CDR2 (germline): LNHNV, YYDKDF (reference sequence). This CDR3 has 15 amino acids. Every CD8+ subset sample held some 300,000 flow-sorted cells, done in triplicate. CD45RO-CCR7+CD27+CD95- cells counted as naive CD8+ T cells. About this clonotype: Its antigen is not identified.

Study results and limitations: Researchers report CXCR3 expression partially decreased after cryopreservation, with fresh PBMCs used in most assays. A higher hydrophobicity marked the TRB CDR3s of CXCR3-positive naive cells versus CXCR3-negative naive cells.

The sample taken for sequencing was naive CXCR3+ CD8+ T cells from blood. Subset noted: CD45RO-CCR7+CD27+CD95- naive CD8+ T cells expressing CXCR3 (TNR3+). The chain carries TRBV15 and TRBJ2-7; TCRdb names TRBD2, which stays unverified in the absence of DNA. This sequence originates from a human donor in good health. Some clones in this sample may be carry-over from other donors' samples. CDR3 protein: CATSIGGGPSYEQYF.